The rows below give T cell receptor beta chains drawn from one sample of a study of neoadjuvant anti-PD-1 for oral cavity cancer. Profiling relied on immunoSEQ multiplex PCR, and the TCRdb table lists in-frame clones only, not all of them. The table records around 60,000 clones, roughly 84% of them present only once. This specimen was PBMCs, taken before nivolumab (anti-PD-1) treatment. These receptors came from a person between 35 and 79 years old with oral cavity squamous cell carcinoma. Each CDR3 is given with its conserved first and last residue. A D gene is named only where the DNA matches it firmly. The size entry is marked missing in some rows and otherwise reads once, few, many or a size class.

v_call: TRBV28
d_call: TRBD1
j_call: TRBJ1-2
clone_size: NA
cdr3_nt: TGTGCCAGCAGTGAACCAGGGGGCTCAAAGTCCGATGGCTACACCTTC
cdr3_aa: CASSEPGGSKSDGYTF

v_call: TRBV19
d_call: TRBD1
j_call: TRBJ2-7
clone_size: NA
cdr3_nt: TGTGCCAGTAGTATCGGCACCCCCGGGACAGGGGTCTACGAGCAGTACTTC
cdr3_aa: CASSIGTPGTGVYEQYF

v_call: TRBV2
d_call: TRBD1
j_call: TRBJ1-6
clone_size: NA
cdr3_nt: TGTGCCAGCAGTGGCCATTCATGGGGACAGGGGAGCTCCTATAATTCACCCCTCCACTTT
cdr3_aa: CASSGHSWGQGSSYNSPLHF

v_call: TRBV18
d_call: NA
j_call: TRBJ1-2
clone_size: NA
cdr3_nt: TGTGCCAGCTCACGAGGTGCTAACTATGGCTACACCTTC
cdr3_aa: CASSRGANYGYTF

v_call: TRBV27
d_call: NA
j_call: TRBJ1-4
clone_size: NA
cdr3_nt: TGTGCCAGCAGTTTCCTTCGGACAGTGGGAATGGAAAAACTGTTTTTT
cdr3_aa: CASSFLRTVGMEKLFF

v_call: TRBV6-1
d_call: NA
j_call: TRBJ1-5
clone_size: NA
cdr3_nt: TGTGCCAGCGTACTTTCCTTCAATCAGCCCCAGCATTTT
cdr3_aa: CASVLSFNQPQHF

v_call: TRBV2
d_call: NA
j_call: TRBJ2-3
clone_size: NA
cdr3_nt: TGTGCCAGCAGTGCGACGACAGATACGCAGTATTTT
cdr3_aa: CASSATTDTQYF

v_call: TRBV6-6
d_call: NA
j_call: TRBJ2-5
clone_size: NA
cdr3_nt: TGTGCCAGCAGCCCCGGGCACGAGACCCAGTACTTC
cdr3_aa: CASSPGHETQYF

v_call: TRBV7-2
d_call: NA
j_call: TRBJ2-5
clone_size: NA
cdr3_nt: TGTGCCAGCAGCCCTCTCGGGCGCCAAGAGACCCAGTACTTC
cdr3_aa: CASSPLGRQETQYF

v_call: TRBV6-5
d_call: NA
j_call: TRBJ2-1
clone_size: NA
cdr3_nt: TGTGCCAGCAGTTACTCGAGGGCTCCCCGGCGAGATGAGCAGTTCTTC
cdr3_aa: CASSYSRAPRRDEQFF

v_call: TRBV11-2
d_call: NA
j_call: TRBJ2-2
clone_size: NA
cdr3_nt: TGTGCCAGCAGCTCCCGGACAGCGAACACCGGGGAGCTGTTTTTT
cdr3_aa: CASSSRTANTGELFF

v_call: TRBV19
d_call: TRBD1
j_call: TRBJ1-2
clone_size: NA
cdr3_nt: TGTGCCAGTAGTACCCCCAGGACAGGGGCGCTCTATGGATTCGGCTACACCTTC
cdr3_aa: CASSTPRTGALYGFGYTF

v_call: TRBV28
d_call: TRBD2
j_call: TRBJ2-3
clone_size: few
cdr3_nt: TGTGCCAGCAACGCGGCTAGCGGGAGACATACGCAGTATTTT
cdr3_aa: CASNAASGRHTQYF

v_call: TRBV4-1
d_call: NA
j_call: TRBJ2-2
clone_size: NA
cdr3_nt: TGCGCCAGCAGCCAAGAGGGGTCCACCGGGGAGCTGTTTTTT
cdr3_aa: CASSQEGSTGELFF

v_call: TRBV27
d_call: NA
j_call: TRBJ2-1
clone_size: NA
cdr3_nt: TGTGCCAGCATGAGCTTTATAACTAATGAGCAGTTCTTC
cdr3_aa: CASMSFITNEQFF

v_call: TRBV10-3
d_call: TRBD1
j_call: TRBJ1-5
clone_size: NA
cdr3_nt: TGTGCCATCGGACAGGGCAATCAGCCCCAGCATTTT
cdr3_aa: CAIGQGNQPQHF

v_call: TRBV15
d_call: NA
j_call: TRBJ2-7
clone_size: NA
cdr3_nt: TGTGCCACCAGCCCGGGGGTCTACTACGAGCAGTACTTC
cdr3_aa: CATSPGVYYEQYF

v_call: TRBV11-2
d_call: NA
j_call: TRBJ1-2
clone_size: NA
cdr3_nt: TGTGCCAGCAGCATAAGTGGGGTGGTTGGGGGAATAGCTAACTATGGCTACACCTTC
cdr3_aa: CASSISGVVGGIANYGYTF

v_call: TRBV20-1
d_call: NA
j_call: TRBJ1-1
clone_size: NA
cdr3_nt: TGCAGTGCTAGAGATCGAAGTGAAGCTTTCTTT
cdr3_aa: CSARDRSEAFF

v_call: TRBV5-1
d_call: TRBD1
j_call: TRBJ2-1
clone_size: NA
cdr3_nt: TGCGCCAGCAGCCCTCAGGCCCAGGGGGTTGGAAATGAGCAGTTCTTC
cdr3_aa: CASSPQAQGVGNEQFF

v_call: TRBV6-6
d_call: TRBD1
j_call: TRBJ1-6
clone_size: NA
cdr3_nt: TGTGCCAGCAGACCAGGGACAGTGGCGTCACCCCTCCACTTT
cdr3_aa: CASRPGTVASPLHF

v_call: TRBV27
d_call: TRBD1
j_call: TRBJ2-2
clone_size: NA
cdr3_nt: TGTGCCAGCAGTTTAGAGGGGGCCGTGGGGACCGGGGAGCTGTTTTTT
cdr3_aa: CASSLEGAVGTGELFF

v_call: TRBV10-1
d_call: TRBD1
j_call: TRBJ1-1
clone_size: NA
cdr3_nt: TGCGCCAGCAAAATGGACAGGTCGAACACTGAAGCTTTCTTT
cdr3_aa: CASKMDRSNTEAFF

v_call: TRBV5-4
d_call: NA
j_call: TRBJ1-2
clone_size: NA
cdr3_nt: TGTGCCAGCACCAAGCCAGAGTACTATGGCTACACCTTC
cdr3_aa: CASTKPEYYGYTF

v_call: TRBV19
d_call: NA
j_call: TRBJ1-5
clone_size: NA
cdr3_nt: TGTGCCAGTAGTATGACTGGGGGGATAGGCAATCAGCCCCAGCATTTT
cdr3_aa: CASSMTGGIGNQPQHF

v_call: TRBV9
d_call: NA
j_call: TRBJ1-6
clone_size: NA
cdr3_nt: TGTGCCAGCAGCTCCCAAGGGAGCTCCTATAATTCACCCCTCCACTTT
cdr3_aa: CASSSQGSSYNSPLHF

v_call: TRBV19
d_call: TRBD1
j_call: TRBJ2-3
clone_size: NA
cdr3_nt: TGTGCCAGTAGTATCGGGACAGGGGAGGGCACAGATACGCAGTATTTT
cdr3_aa: CASSIGTGEGTDTQYF

v_call: TRBV6-1
d_call: NA
j_call: TRBJ1-6
clone_size: NA
cdr3_nt: TGTGCCAGCAGTGAAGTAAAGGCAGCAGCTTCACCCCTCCACTTT
cdr3_aa: CASSEVKAAASPLHF

v_call: TRBV5-4
d_call: TRBD1
j_call: TRBJ1-1
clone_size: NA
cdr3_nt: TGTGCCAGCAGCCCCAGGGACAGGAACACTGAAGCTTTCTTT
cdr3_aa: CASSPRDRNTEAFF

v_call: TRBV5-4
d_call: TRBD2
j_call: TRBJ2-1
clone_size: NA
cdr3_nt: TGTGCCAGCAGCTTGCCCGGGGGGAGCGGGGGGTACAATGAGCAGTTCTTC
cdr3_aa: CASSLPGGSGGYNEQFF

v_call: TRBV11-1
d_call: TRBD2
j_call: TRBJ2-7
clone_size: NA
cdr3_nt: TGTGCCAGCAGTCGACTAGCGGGGTTGAGCTCCTACGAGCAGTACTTC
cdr3_aa: CASSRLAGLSSYEQYF

v_call: TRBV6-5
d_call: NA
j_call: TRBJ2-3
clone_size: NA
cdr3_nt: TGTGCCAGCAGTTACCCTACAGATACGCAGTATTTT
cdr3_aa: CASSYPTDTQYF

v_call: TRBV27
d_call: TRBD1
j_call: TRBJ1-5
clone_size: NA
cdr3_nt: TGTGCCAGCAGTTGGACAGGGCTCGATCAGCCCCAGCATTTT
cdr3_aa: CASSWTGLDQPQHF

v_call: TRBV7-2
d_call: NA
j_call: TRBJ2-3
clone_size: few
cdr3_nt: TGTGCCAGCACCGGCTTGGGACCAGATACGCAGTATTTT
cdr3_aa: CASTGLGPDTQYF

v_call: TRBV28
d_call: TRBD1
j_call: TRBJ1-1
clone_size: NA
cdr3_nt: TGTGCCAGCAGTATTCCAGGGGGCTACCCTGAAGCTTTCTTT
cdr3_aa: CASSIPGGYPEAFF

v_call: TRBV27
d_call: NA
j_call: TRBJ1-3
clone_size: NA
cdr3_nt: TGTGCCAGCATGACACTCTCTGGAAACACCATATATTTT
cdr3_aa: CASMTLSGNTIYF

v_call: TRBV18
d_call: NA
j_call: TRBJ2-7
clone_size: NA
cdr3_nt: TGTGCCAGCTCACCGCACAGACACGAAGATATATTATCTACCTACGAGCAGTACTTC
cdr3_aa: CASSPHRHEDILSTYEQYF

v_call: TRBV9
d_call: TRBD2
j_call: TRBJ2-1
clone_size: NA
cdr3_nt: TGTGCCAGCAGCGTAGGGGGACTAGCGGGAATGTACAATGAGCAGTTCTTC
cdr3_aa: CASSVGGLAGMYNEQFF

v_call: TRBV13
d_call: NA
j_call: TRBJ1-2
clone_size: few
cdr3_nt: TGTGCCAGCTCCCTAGACAGGAACTATGGCTACACCTTC
cdr3_aa: CASSLDRNYGYTF

v_call: TRBV27
d_call: NA
j_call: TRBJ2-1
clone_size: NA
cdr3_nt: TGTGCCAGCAGTTCCCTAGTGGGTGAGCAGTTCTTC
cdr3_aa: CASSSLVGEQFF

v_call: TRBV6-5
d_call: NA
j_call: TRBJ2-7
clone_size: NA
cdr3_nt: TGTGCCAGCAGCCCTCCGGGACGATACGAGCAGTACTTC
cdr3_aa: CASSPPGRYEQYF

v_call: TRBV19
d_call: NA
j_call: TRBJ2-7
clone_size: NA
cdr3_nt: TGTGCCAGTAGGGGGGTCTACGAGCAGTACTTC
cdr3_aa: CASRGVYEQYF

v_call: TRBV6-4
d_call: NA
j_call: TRBJ1-4
clone_size: NA
cdr3_nt: TGTGCCAGCAGTAACAGGCTTGCAACTAATGAAAAACTGTTTTTT
cdr3_aa: CASSNRLATNEKLFF

v_call: TRBV6-1
d_call: NA
j_call: TRBJ1-1
clone_size: few
cdr3_nt: TGTGCCAGCCTCCGGGCATTCATGAACACTGAAGCTTTCTTT
cdr3_aa: CASLRAFMNTEAFF

v_call: TRBV6-5
d_call: NA
j_call: TRBJ2-1
clone_size: NA
cdr3_nt: TGTGCCAGCAGTCAAGTGCGGAACAATGAGCAGTTCTTC
cdr3_aa: CASSQVRNNEQFF

v_call: TRBV12-5
d_call: NA
j_call: TRBJ1-2
clone_size: NA
cdr3_nt: TGTGCTAGTGGTTTGGTAACAGAGCATGGCTACACCTTC
cdr3_aa: CASGLVTEHGYTF

v_call: TRBV25-1
d_call: NA
j_call: TRBJ1-1
clone_size: NA
cdr3_nt: TGTGCCAGCAGTGACGCGGTTCGGTTTACTGAAGCTTTCTTT
cdr3_aa: CASSDAVRFTEAFF

v_call: TRBV7-3
d_call: TRBD2
j_call: TRBJ2-2
clone_size: once
cdr3_nt: TGTGCCAGCAGCTTTGGACTAGCGAACGGGGAGCTGTTTTTT
cdr3_aa: CASSFGLANGELFF

v_call: TRBV28
d_call: NA
j_call: TRBJ2-1
clone_size: NA
cdr3_nt: TGTGCCAGCAGCCCGGCCTACAATGAGCAGTTCTTC
cdr3_aa: CASSPAYNEQFF

v_call: TRBV28
d_call: NA
j_call: TRBJ2-2
clone_size: NA
cdr3_nt: TGTGCCAGCAGTTCGGGGGACACCTCCATCACCGGGGAGCTGTTTTTT
cdr3_aa: CASSSGDTSITGELFF

v_call: TRBV5-1
d_call: NA
j_call: TRBJ2-7
clone_size: NA
cdr3_nt: TGCGCCAGCAGCTTGGCCGGGAACGAGCAGTACTTC
cdr3_aa: CASSLAGNEQYF

v_call: TRBV27
d_call: TRBD2
j_call: TRBJ2-1
clone_size: NA
cdr3_nt: TGTGCCAGCAGCGTTCCGGGACCGGGGGGCAATGAGCAGTTCTTC
cdr3_aa: CASSVPGPGGNEQFF

v_call: TRBV20-1
d_call: NA
j_call: TRBJ2-1
clone_size: NA
cdr3_nt: TGCAGTGCCACCCGTAACAATGAGCAGTTCTTC
cdr3_aa: CSATRNNEQFF

v_call: TRBV6-1
d_call: TRBD1
j_call: TRBJ1-1
clone_size: NA
cdr3_nt: TGTGCCAGCAGGTCAGGGGGGAACACTGAAGCTTTCTTT
cdr3_aa: CASRSGGNTEAFF

v_call: TRBV19
d_call: NA
j_call: TRBJ1-6
clone_size: NA
cdr3_nt: TGTGCCAGTAGTAGACAGAGCTCCTATAATTCACCCCTCCACTTT
cdr3_aa: CASSRQSSYNSPLHF

v_call: TRBV6-5
d_call: NA
j_call: TRBJ1-2
clone_size: NA
cdr3_nt: TGTGCCAGCAGTTACACCCCCGGGCCCTCGGGCTATGGCTACACCTTC
cdr3_aa: CASSYTPGPSGYGYTF

v_call: TRBV5-4
d_call: NA
j_call: TRBJ1-4
clone_size: NA
cdr3_nt: TGTGCCAGCAGCTTGGGGGGGCATGCAACTAATGAAAAACTGTTTTTT
cdr3_aa: CASSLGGHATNEKLFF